This T cell receptor (beta chain) was documented in a study of shared clonotypes between healthy human individuals. Only Caucasian adults living in Nashville, Tennessee made up the donor group. Across several immunoSEQ plates, the genomic DNA of each subset was split evenly. Each PCR replicate from the sorted subsets contained about 210 ng DNA, which is tens of thousands of T cell genomes. The assay was immunoSEQ multiplex PCR, and TCRdb's table has in-frame clones only and misses some. This sample has hundreds of thousands of clones, with about 80% found just once. Study-wide findings and caveats: Sequencing depth was a factor that was expected to affect clonotype sharing among donors.

Comments on this clone: Its antigen is undetermined.

V gave up 5 bases and J gave up 2 bases; unmatched junction bases: 5. Germline CDR1 reads LNHDA; CDR2 reads SQIVND (reference sequence). The CDR3 covers 14 residues. The source is a woman in her 30s in good health. The chain has TRBV19 and TRBJ1-1; TRBD1 agrees at 7 bases. Source material: memory CD4+ T cells sorted from blood. Noted subset: CD45RA-negative fraction. CDR3 region: CASSPRQGNTEAFF. In DNA form, the CDR3 reads TGTGCCAGTAGTCCTCGACAGGGAAACACTGAAGCTTTCTTT.